Each of the 24 T cell receptor beta chains below was sequenced from the same sample in a study of blood T cell repertoires in COVID-19 (dated by TCRdb to 2020 to 2021). The receptor library was made with the immunoSEQ multiplex PCR assay. TCRdb provides this immuneACCESS table in a form limited to in-frame rearrangements. Some clones are lacking; in checked studies, under half of them reflect an unresolved V gene, and why the rest are absent is not known. The sample table records about 300,000 clones; 75% to 90% of these occur just once. About 1.9% of the sample comes from the top ten. The sequenced material came from PBMCs or T cells enriched from blood (not recorded which). These receptors were taken from a woman aged 25-40 years who had been exposed to COVID-19.

The chain joins TRBV25-1 to TRBJ2-3, with 8 positions matching TRBD2. This CDR3 is built from 16 residues. Germline assignment: CDR1 MGHDK and CDR2 SYGVNS. The V and J ends lost 5 bases and 0 bases, in that order; junction bases with no gene match: 7. CDR3 sequence reads: CASSRGLAASTDTQYF. DNA for the CDR3: TGTGCCAGCAGTCGAGGACTAGCCGCTAGCACAGATACGCAGTATTTT.

This chain links TRBV7-3 with TRBJ2-2; possibly TRBD1 for D (5 bases). The CDR3 is 20 amino acids. V was shortened by 2 bases and J by 3 bases, with 25 bases between the two germline ends. The germline CDR1 and CDR2 sequences are SGHTA and FQGTGA. This chain's CDR3 is CASSLDTRQRTIRDTGELFF. CDR3 bases: TGTGCCAGCAGCTTAGATACGCGACAGAGGACGATCCGAGACACCGGGGAGCTGTTTTTT.

This clone was seen more than once but under ten times. This rearrangement joins TRBV20-1 to TRBJ2-1; D gene unclear. The CDR3 is made up of 14 amino acids. Germline values: CDR1 DFQATT, CDR2 SNEGSKA (reference sequence). V shed 3 bases and J shed 10 bases, with 19 bases lying between them. The CDR3 loop is CSASLLDGGGEQFF. The CDR3 nucleotides read TGCAGTGCTAGTCTTCTTGATGGCGGTGGGGAGCAGTTCTTC.

The rearrangement joins TRBV9 to TRBJ1-1; 9 nucleotides align to TRBD1. The V and J ends lost 2 bases and 3 bases, in that order; junction bases with no gene match: 8. Germline V gene sequence: CDR1 SGDLS, CDR2 YYNGEE. The CDR3 has 16 residues. The CDR3 sequence is CASSVRDRDSHTEAFF. The CDR3 coding sequence is TGTGCCAGCAGCGTCCGGGACAGGGACTCTCACACTGAAGCTTTCTTT.

This clone was counted a few times. The chain recombines TRBV5-6 with TRBJ1-5, with D possibly TRBD1 on 6 matching bases. Germline lookup yields CDR1 SGHDT and CDR2 YYEEEE. This CDR3 comprises 16 residues. V lost 3 bases and J lost 0, with 13 bases in between. The CDR3 DNA reads as TGTGCCAGCAGCTCCGGACAGACGGATAGCAATCAGCCCCAGCATTTT. Translated, it gives CASSSGQTDSNQPQHF. Full variable domain (rest looked up from reference TRBV5-6 and TRBJ1-5): DAGVTQSPTHLIKTRGQQVTLRCSPKSGHDTVSWYQQALGQGPQFIFQYYEEEERQRGNFPDRFSGHQFPNYSSELNVNALLLGDSALYLCASSSGQTDSNQPQHFGDGTRLSIL.

The V gene is TRBV4-3, the J gene TRBJ2-2, with 8 bases that match TRBD1. This CDR3 region has 19 residues. CDR1 LGHNA and CDR2 YSLEER come from the germline V gene. V trimming: 0 bases; J trimming: 0 bases; junction bases outside the gene matches: 9. CDR3 region: CASSQDLDRVGSNTGELFF. In nucleotides, the CDR3 is TGCGCCAGCAGCCAAGATTTGGACAGGGTAGGATCGAACACCGGGGAGCTGTTTTTT.

V and J are TRBV30 and TRBJ1-4, with D possibly matching TRBD1 (6 bases). The CDR3 spans 12 residues. CDR1 is GTSNPN and CDR2 is SVGIG in the germline V gene (reference sequence). Here the CDR3 reads CSWSVRGGKLFF. The DNA of the CDR3 is TGTTCTTGGTCCGTAAGAGGGGGAAAACTGTTTTTT.

This sequence joins TRBV7-6 and TRBJ2-7; 9 bases map to TRBD1. The CDR3 consists of 15 residues. Per the germline V gene, CDR1 is SGHVS and CDR2 is FNYEAQ. J was trimmed by 0 bases and V by 3 bases; bases with no gene match: 3. CDR3 sequence (DNA): TGTGCCAGCAGCTTGGGGACAGGGAGCTCCTACGAGCAGTACTTC. It translates to CASSLGTGSSYEQYF. The entire variable domain, with the rest obtained from reference TRBV7-6 and TRBJ2-7, is as follows: GAGVSQSPRYKVTKRGQDVALRCDPISGHVSLYWYRQALGQGPEFLTYFNYEAQQDKSGLPNDRFSAERPEGSISTLTIQRTEQRDSAMYRCASSLGTGSSYEQYFGPGTRLTVT.

This rearrangement joins TRBV18 to TRBJ2-7, with 7 bases that match TRBD2. Unmatched junction bases numbered 8, after V lost 0 bases and J lost 6 bases. Germline V lookup: CDR1 KGHSH, CDR2 LQKENI. The CDR3 sequence is 15 residues long. CDR3 coding DNA: TGTGCCAGCTCACCACCCGTTGGGGGGGACGCCGAGCAGTACTTC. Translation gives CASSPPVGGDAEQYF.

The chain carries TRBV9 and TRBJ1-1; D remains ambiguous. The CDR3 is 14 amino acids. The germline V gene has CDR1 SGDLS and CDR2 YYNGEE. V dropped 6 bases and J dropped 1 base, with 13 bases sitting between them. DNA of the CDR3: TGTGCCAGCATGGCGGTACACAAGAACACTGAAGCTTTCTTT. This sequence encodes CASMAVHKNTEAFF.

This chain connects TRBV2 to TRBJ2-5; 7 bases fit TRBD1. The CDR3 spans 14 residues. Germline V gene sequence: CDR1 SNHLY, CDR2 FYNNEI. V lost 6 bases, J lost 1 base, and 5 bases stayed unmatched. The CDR3 bases are TGTGCCAGCAGGGCCGGGACAGTCCAAGAGACCCAGTACTTC. It codes for CASRAGTVQETQYF.

This sequence joins TRBV27 and TRBJ2-7, with TRBD1 as a possible D gene (7 bases). Germline lookup yields CDR1 MNHEY and CDR2 SMNVEV (reference sequence). Trimming stripped 4 bases from V and 0 bases from J, with 13 bases between. CDR3 length equals 15 residues. Here the CDR3 reads CASSSRGERSYEQYF. Written as DNA, the CDR3 is TGTGCCAGCAGTTCCAGGGGGGAACGCTCCTACGAGCAGTACTTC.

This clone came up a few times. The V and J genes are TRBV2 and TRBJ2-7; D is unresolved. From germline, CDR1 is SNHLY and CDR2 FYNNEI. The CDR3 covers 10 residues. The V gene lost 3 bases and the J gene lost 9 bases, with 6 bases spanning the gap. DNA of the CDR3: TGTGCCAGCAGTGACCAGGTGCAGTACTTC. Encoded protein: CASSDQVQYF.

The chain links TRBV5-1 to TRBJ1-4; D might be TRBD1 (6 bases). The CDR3 spans 15 residues. V lost 3 bases to trimming and J lost 6 bases, with 15 bases between them. CDR1 is SGHRS, CDR2 YFSETQ, per germline. As DNA, the CDR3 is TGCGCCAGCAGCTCAACAGGGTTCCCCTATGAAAAACTGTTTTTT. Residues: CASSSTGFPYEKLFF.

The chain uses TRBV6-5 and TRBJ1-2, with a possible D match to TRBD1 (6 bases). In germline, CDR1 is MNHEY, CDR2 SVGAGI. CDR3 length equals 14 residues. Between the trimmed V and J ends, which lost 1 base and 4 bases, there was a span of 10 bases. For the CDR3, the DNA is TGTGCCAGCAGTTACTACGACAGGAGCTATGGCTACACCTTC. This sequence encodes CASSYYDRSYGYTF.

V is TRBV5-1 and J is TRBJ2-7, with TRBD1 as a possible D gene (5 bases). The CDR3 spans 14 residues. V lost 1 base, J lost 5 bases, and 13 bases lay in between. Germline V CDR1 and CDR2: SGHRS, YFSETQ. This CDR3 reads CASSLSPGRNEQYF. The CDR3 coding sequence is TGCGCCAGCAGCTTGTCTCCAGGGCGGAACGAGCAGTACTTC.

This clone appeared many times. The V call is TRBV2, the J call TRBJ2-1, with a tentative D call TRBD2 (7 bases). The CDR3 extends over 12 amino acids. Germline CDR1 and CDR2: SNHLY and FYNNEI. Trimming cost V 0 bases and J 11 bases, with 8 bases left between them. DNA for the CDR3: TGTGCCAGCAGTGAAGCGCGGGGGCAGCAGTTCTTC. Protein: CASSEARGQQFF.

This chain uses TRBV19 with TRBJ1-5, with TRBD1 identical over 9 bases. The CDR3 extends over 16 amino acids. The J segment lost 4 bases and the V segment lost 8 bases, leaving 12 bases of the junction unmatched. Germline-derived CDR1 and CDR2 are LNHDA and SQIVND (reference sequence). CDR3 coding DNA: TGTGCCAGTTCCTACACTGCGGGACAGGGAAATCAGCCCCAGCATTTT. Amino acid sequence: CASSYTAGQGNQPQHF.

The chain uses TRBV5-1 and TRBJ1-6; 7 nucleotides line up with TRBD1. V was pared by 4 bases and J by 9 bases, with 13 bases of the junction left unmatched. Per germline, CDR1 SGHRS and CDR2 YFSETQ. The CDR3 loop spans 16 amino acids. In nucleotides, the CDR3 is TGCGCCAGCAGCCTAAGTGGAGGGGGCTTTGGTTCACCCCTCCACTTT. This codes for CASSLSGGGFGSPLHF.

The V gene is TRBV4-1, the J gene TRBJ1-5; 9 nucleotides match TRBD1. The CDR3 totals 17 residues. CDR1 and CDR2 from the germline V gene are MGHRA and YSYEKL. The V gene end was trimmed by 3 bases and the J gene end by 1 base; junction bases not matched to a gene: 7. The CDR3 region is CASSQGQGPTSNQPQHF. For the CDR3, the DNA is TGCGCCAGCAGCCAGGGACAGGGTCCTACAAGCAATCAGCCCCAGCATTTT.

V usage is TRBV4-1 and J usage is TRBJ2-7; TRBD2 agrees at 9 bases. The J segment lost 1 base and the V segment lost 1 base, leaving 8 bases of the junction unmatched. The CDR3 extends over 17 amino acids. Per the germline V gene, CDR1 is MGHRA and CDR2 is YSYEKL. The CDR3 protein is CASSQAITSGLSYEQYF. As DNA, the CDR3 is TGCGCCAGCAGCCAAGCCATCACTAGCGGGTTATCCTACGAGCAGTACTTC.

J is TRBJ2-4 and V is TRBV9; the D gene is possibly TRBD2 (6 bases). The CDR3 spans 14 residues. Deletions cut 3 bases from V and 5 bases from J, with 12 bases between. Germline-derived CDR1 and CDR2 are SGDLS and YYNGEE. CDR3 DNA: TGTGCCAGCAGCGCCTCGGGACTCGAAAACATTCAGTACTTC. Amino acid sequence: CASSASGLENIQYF.

J is TRBJ1-6 and V is TRBV6-1; 10 bases are a match to TRBD1. The CDR3 length is 17 residues. Germline V gives CDR1 MNHNS, CDR2 SASEGT. The trim removed 3 bases at V and 0 bases at J, leaving 2 bases unmatched. Written as DNA, the CDR3 is TGTGCCAGCAGTGACCGACAGGGGGCCTCCTATAATTCACCCCTCCACTTT. Translated: CASSDRQGASYNSPLHF.

This chain joins TRBV7-2 and TRBJ2-2, with 10 bases aligning to TRBD2. CDR1 is SGHTA, CDR2 FQGNSA, per germline. The CDR3 covers 16 residues. Trimming took 5 bases from V and 4 from J; bases not matched to a gene: 7. The CDR3 reads CASSPPSGGPTGELFF. CDR3 in DNA: TGTGCCAGCAGCCCACCTAGCGGGGGCCCCACCGGGGAGCTGTTTTTT. Supplemented by reference TRBV7-2 and TRBJ2-2, the full variable domain reads GAGVSQSPSNKVTEKGKDVELRCDPISGHTALYWYRQSLGQGLEFLIYFQGNSAPDKSGLPSDRFSAERTGGSVSTLTIQRTQQEDSAVYLCASSPPSGGPTGELFFGEGSRLTVL.